Following are 12 T cell receptor beta chains from one sample sequenced in a study of blood T cell repertoires in COVID-19. Data came from immunoSEQ multiplex PCR; TCRdb stores just in-frame clones and leaves some out. The table records roughly 110,000 clones, about 80% of them present only once. Sequencing input: peripheral blood. The receptor set was obtained from a man in his 70s with acute or convalescent COVID-19.

The rearrangement uses TRBV6-5 and TRBJ1-3; the D gene is possibly TRBD1 (5 bases). This CDR3 has 15 residues. The germline V gene encodes CDR1 MNHEY and CDR2 SVGAGI. Trimming stripped 4 bases from V and 0 bases from J, with 10 bases between. CDR3 amino acids: CASSLGDISGNTIYF. As DNA, the CDR3 is TGTGCCAGCAGTTTAGGGGATATCTCTGGAAACACCATATATTTT.

This clone was picked up a small number of times. V and J are TRBV5-1 and TRBJ1-1, with D unclear. The CDR3 spans 13 residues. Germline assignment: CDR1 SGHRS and CDR2 YFSETQ. Trimming removed 4 bases from V and 4 bases from J, with 11 bases in between. In DNA form, the CDR3 reads TGCGCCAGCAGCCTTTCGGGGTTCACTGAAGCTTTCTTT. This gives the protein CASSLSGFTEAFF.

The chain joins TRBV6-5 to TRBJ1-5, with 7 bases fitting TRBD1. The CDR3 extends over 15 amino acids. The V segment lost 6 bases and the J segment 0 bases; nucleotides outside the gene matches: 5. The germline gives CDR1 MNHEY, CDR2 SVGAGI. DNA of the CDR3: TGTGCCAGCAGGCGCCCAGGGGGTAGCAATCAGCCCCAGCATTTT. It is translated as CASRRPGGSNQPQHF.

CDR3 loop: CASRGGEAQPQHF. In DNA form, the CDR3 reads TGTGCCAGCAGAGGGGGGGAGGCTCAGCCCCAGCATTTT. The chain uses TRBV5-5 and TRBJ1-5, with D maybe TRBD1 (6 bases). Trimming removed 5 bases from V and 6 bases from J, with 12 bases in between. Per germline, CDR1 SGHKS and CDR2 YYEKEE (reference sequence). This CDR3 has 13 residues.

This clone has more than one count but fewer than ten. The chain couples TRBV7-3 to TRBJ1-5; 9 bases are shared with TRBD1. The CDR3 has 15 amino acids. Germline loops: CDR1 SGHTA, CDR2 FQGTGA. V was pared by 5 bases and J by 4 bases, with 6 bases of the junction left unmatched. This CDR3 is CASSPGQGRNQPQHF. DNA of the CDR3: TGTGCCAGCAGCCCCGGACAGGGGCGAAATCAGCCCCAGCATTTT. The complete variable domain, with remaining parts taken from reference TRBV7-3 and TRBJ1-5, reads GAGVSQTPSNKVTEKGKYVELRCDPISGHTALYWYRQSLGQGPEFLIYFQGTGAADDSGLPNDRFFAVRPEGSVSTLKIQRTERGDSAVYLCASSPGQGRNQPQHFGDGTRLSIL.

V gene TRBV19 combines with J gene TRBJ1-1; D is ambiguous. V was shortened by 6 bases and J by 4 bases, with 15 bases between the two germline ends. The germline gives CDR1 LNHDA, CDR2 SQIVND (reference sequence). The CDR3 is made up of 14 amino acids. The CDR3 DNA sequence: TGTGCCAGTAGCCATCGGGGAGGAGGCACTGAAGCTTTCTTT. This sequence encodes CASSHRGGGTEAFF.

The genes are TRBV11-2 and TRBJ1-2; tentatively, D is TRBD1 (5 bases). V was cut by 7 bases and J by 7 bases, with 16 bases left in between. The germline V gene has CDR1 SGHAT and CDR2 FQNNGV. The CDR3 spans 13 residues. The CDR3 reads CASTNSGTTGYTF. The CDR3 nucleotides are TGTGCCAGCACCAATAGCGGGACCACTGGCTACACCTTC.

The V call is TRBV10-1, the J call TRBJ2-7; possible D gene TRBD1, 5 bases. Germline lookup yields CDR1 WNHNN and CDR2 SYGVQD (reference sequence). V was trimmed by 9 bases and J by 1 base, leaving 13 bases between them. The CDR3 is 13 amino acids. As DNA, the CDR3 is TGCGCCAGTTATACGGACACATCCTACGAGCAGTACTTC. Its protein product is CASYTDTSYEQYF.

This sequence joins TRBV2 and TRBJ2-2; D possibly corresponds to TRBD1 (6 bases). Trimming took off 5 bases at V and 7 bases at J, with 17 bases between the two ends. Germline CDR1 SNHLY, CDR2 FYNNEI. This CDR3 region has 15 residues. The CDR3 here is CASSKQTGNHGELFF. The DNA of the CDR3 is TGTGCCAGCAGTAAACAAACAGGGAACCACGGGGAGCTGTTTTTT.

This clone was found once. At one end, the junction sequence differs from germline, possibly due to a read error. The chain combines TRBV7-9 with TRBJ1-1, with D uncertain. There are 14 residues in the CDR3. The V gene's germline CDR1 is SEHNR and CDR2 FQNEAQ (reference sequence). CDR3 nucleotide sequence: TGTGCCAGCATCTTAGGCGGGGTAGAAACTGAAGCTTTCTTT. It codes for CASILGGVETEAFF.

This chain connects TRBV4-3 to TRBJ1-2; perhaps TRBD1 as D (6 bases). The CDR3 covers 15 residues. V was trimmed by 0 bases and J by 3 bases, leaving 11 bases between them. The germline gives CDR1 LGHNA, CDR2 YSLEER. The CDR3 here is CASSQEWTDDYGYTF. The CDR3 DNA reads as TGCGCCAGCAGCCAAGAGTGGACAGACGACTATGGCTACACCTTC.

The rearrangement uses TRBV18 and TRBJ1-6, with 9 bases identical to TRBD1. V dropped 4 bases and J dropped 8; count of bases not matched to a gene: 6. Germline values: CDR1 KGHSH, CDR2 LQKENI. This CDR3 contains 15 residues. The CDR3 sequence: CASSQTGQGYSPLHF. CDR3 coding DNA: TGTGCCAGCTCACAGACGGGACAGGGATATTCACCCCTCCACTTT.